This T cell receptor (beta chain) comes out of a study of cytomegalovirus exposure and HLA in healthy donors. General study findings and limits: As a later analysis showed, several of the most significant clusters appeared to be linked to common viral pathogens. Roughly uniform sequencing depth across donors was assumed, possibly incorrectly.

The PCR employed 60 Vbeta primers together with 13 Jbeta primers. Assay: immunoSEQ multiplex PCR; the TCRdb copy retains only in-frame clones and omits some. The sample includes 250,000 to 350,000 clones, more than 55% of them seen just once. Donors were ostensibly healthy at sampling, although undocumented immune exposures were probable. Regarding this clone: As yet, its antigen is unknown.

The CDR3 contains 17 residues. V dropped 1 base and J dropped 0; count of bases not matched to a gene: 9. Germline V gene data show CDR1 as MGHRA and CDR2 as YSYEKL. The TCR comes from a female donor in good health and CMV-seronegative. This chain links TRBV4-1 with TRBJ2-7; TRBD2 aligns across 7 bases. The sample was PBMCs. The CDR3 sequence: CASSQVSSGYSSYEQYF. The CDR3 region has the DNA TGCGCCAGCAGCCAAGTTTCTAGCGGTTACTCCTCCTACGAGCAGTACTTC.